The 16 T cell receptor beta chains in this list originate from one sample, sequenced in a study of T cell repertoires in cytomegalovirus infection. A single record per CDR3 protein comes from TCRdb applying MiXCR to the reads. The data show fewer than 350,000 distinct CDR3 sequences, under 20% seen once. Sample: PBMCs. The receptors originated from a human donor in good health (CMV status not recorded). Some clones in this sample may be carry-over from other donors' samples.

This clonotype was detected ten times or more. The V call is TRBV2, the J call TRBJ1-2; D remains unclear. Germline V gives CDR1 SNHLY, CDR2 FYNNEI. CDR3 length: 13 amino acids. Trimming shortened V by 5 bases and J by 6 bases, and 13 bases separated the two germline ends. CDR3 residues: CASSPGFINGYTF. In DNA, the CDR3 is TGTGCCAGCAGTCCGGGCTTTATAAATGGCTACACCTTC. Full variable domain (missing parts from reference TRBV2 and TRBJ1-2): EPEVTQTPSHQVTQMGQEVILRCVPISNHLYFYWYRQILGQKVEFLVSFYNNEISEKSEIFDDQFSVERPDGSNFTLKIRSTKLEDSAMYFCASSPGFINGYTFGSGTRLTVV.

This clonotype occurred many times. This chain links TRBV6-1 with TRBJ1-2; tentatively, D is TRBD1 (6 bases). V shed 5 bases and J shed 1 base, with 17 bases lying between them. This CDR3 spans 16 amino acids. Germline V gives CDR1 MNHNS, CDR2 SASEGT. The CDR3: CASSKDSRGYNYGYTF. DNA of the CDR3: TGTGCCAGCAGTAAGGACAGTCGGGGGTATAACTATGGCTACACCTTC.

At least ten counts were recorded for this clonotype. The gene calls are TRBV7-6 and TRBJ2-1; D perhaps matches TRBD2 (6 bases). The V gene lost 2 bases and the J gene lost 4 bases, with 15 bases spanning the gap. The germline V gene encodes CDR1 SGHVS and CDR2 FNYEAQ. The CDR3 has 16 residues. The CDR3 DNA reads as TGTGCCAGCAGCTTATTCGCCGGGGGAGAGTACAATGAGCAGTTCTTC. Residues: CASSLFAGGEYNEQFF.

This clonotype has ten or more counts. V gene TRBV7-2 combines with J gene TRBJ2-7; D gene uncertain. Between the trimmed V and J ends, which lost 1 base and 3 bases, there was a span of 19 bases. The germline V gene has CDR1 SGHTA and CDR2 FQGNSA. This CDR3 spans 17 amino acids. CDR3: CASSLVARTWSDYEQYF. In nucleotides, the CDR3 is TGTGCCAGCAGCTTAGTGGCACGGACCTGGAGCGACTACGAGCAGTACTTC.

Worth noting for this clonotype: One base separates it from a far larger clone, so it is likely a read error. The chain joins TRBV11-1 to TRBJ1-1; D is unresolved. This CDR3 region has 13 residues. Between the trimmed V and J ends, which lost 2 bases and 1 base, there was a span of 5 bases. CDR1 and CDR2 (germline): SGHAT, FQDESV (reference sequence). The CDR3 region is CASSLHTNTEAFF. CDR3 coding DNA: TGTGCCAGCAGCTTACACACGAACACTGAAGCTTTCTTT. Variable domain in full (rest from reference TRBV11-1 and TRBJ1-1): EAEVAQSPRYKITEKSQAVAFWCDPISGHATLYWYRQILGQGPELLVQFQDESVVDDSQLPKDRFSAERLKGVDSTLKIQPAELGDSAMYLCASSLHTNTEAFFGQGTRLTVV.

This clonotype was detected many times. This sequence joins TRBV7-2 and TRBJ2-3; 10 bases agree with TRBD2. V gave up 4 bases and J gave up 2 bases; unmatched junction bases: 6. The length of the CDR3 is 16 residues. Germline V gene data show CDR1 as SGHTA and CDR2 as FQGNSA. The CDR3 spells CASSYKRGGDTDTQYF. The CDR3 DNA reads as TGTGCCAGCAGCTATAAGCGGGGGGGTGACACAGATACGCAGTATTTT.

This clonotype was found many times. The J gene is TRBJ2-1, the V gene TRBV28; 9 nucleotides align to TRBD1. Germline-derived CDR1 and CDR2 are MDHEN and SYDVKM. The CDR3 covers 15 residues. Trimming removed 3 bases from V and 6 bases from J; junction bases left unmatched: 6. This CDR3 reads CASSLSGQGPNEQFF. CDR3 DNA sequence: TGTGCCAGCAGTTTGTCGGGACAGGGCCCCAATGAGCAGTTCTTC. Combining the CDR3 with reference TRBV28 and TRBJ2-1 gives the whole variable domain DVKVTQSSRYLVKRTGEKVFLECVQDMDHENMFWYRQDPGLGLRLIYFSYDVKMKEKGDIPEGYSVSREKKERFSLILESASTNQTSMYLCASSLSGQGPNEQFFGPGTRLTVL.

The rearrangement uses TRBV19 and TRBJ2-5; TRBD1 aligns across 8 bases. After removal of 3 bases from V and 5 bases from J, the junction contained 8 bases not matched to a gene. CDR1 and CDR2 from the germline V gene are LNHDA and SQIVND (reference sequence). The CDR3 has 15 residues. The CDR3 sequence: CASSMARGPGETQYF. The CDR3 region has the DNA TGTGCCAGTAGTATGGCCAGGGGGCCTGGGGAGACCCAGTACTTC.

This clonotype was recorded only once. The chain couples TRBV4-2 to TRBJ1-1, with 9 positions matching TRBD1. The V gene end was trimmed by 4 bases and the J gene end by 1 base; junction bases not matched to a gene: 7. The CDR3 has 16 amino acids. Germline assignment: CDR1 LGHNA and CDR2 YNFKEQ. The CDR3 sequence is CASSPIGGQGNTEAFF. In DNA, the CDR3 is TGTGCCAGCAGCCCGATCGGGGGACAGGGGAACACTGAAGCTTTCTTT.

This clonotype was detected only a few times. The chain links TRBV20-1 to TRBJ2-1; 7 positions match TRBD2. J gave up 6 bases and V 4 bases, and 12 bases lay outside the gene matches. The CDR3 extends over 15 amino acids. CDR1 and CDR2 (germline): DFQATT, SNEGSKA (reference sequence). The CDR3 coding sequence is TGCAGTGCTATTAGTGGAACGACGGGGGGCAATGAGCAGTTCTTC. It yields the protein CSAISGTTGGNEQFF.

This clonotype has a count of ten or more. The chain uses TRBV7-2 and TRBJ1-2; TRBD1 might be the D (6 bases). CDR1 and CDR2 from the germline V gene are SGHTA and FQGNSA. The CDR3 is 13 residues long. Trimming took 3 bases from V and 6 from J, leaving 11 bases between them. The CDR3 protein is CASSFGAGDGYTF. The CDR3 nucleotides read TGTGCCAGCAGCTTTGGGGCAGGGGATGGCTACACCTTC. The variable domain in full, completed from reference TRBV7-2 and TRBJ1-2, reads GAGVSQSPSNKVTEKGKDVELRCDPISGHTALYWYRQSLGQGLEFLIYFQGNSAPDKSGLPSDRFSAERTGGSVSTLTIQRTQQEDSAVYLCASSFGAGDGYTFGSGTRLTVV.

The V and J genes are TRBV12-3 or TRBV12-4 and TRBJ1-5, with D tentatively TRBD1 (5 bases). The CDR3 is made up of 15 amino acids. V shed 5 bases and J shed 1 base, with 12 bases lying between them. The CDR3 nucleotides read TGTGCCAGCAGTAGCAGGGCAGTAAGCAATCAGCCCCAGCATTTT. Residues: CASSSRAVSNQPQHF.

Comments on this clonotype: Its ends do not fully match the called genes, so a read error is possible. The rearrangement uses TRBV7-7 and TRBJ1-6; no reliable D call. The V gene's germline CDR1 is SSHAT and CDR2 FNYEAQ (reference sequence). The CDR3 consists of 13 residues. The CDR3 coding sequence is TGTGCTAGCAGTTCCGGCCCAAGTTCACCCCTCCACTTT. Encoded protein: CASSSGPSSPLHF.

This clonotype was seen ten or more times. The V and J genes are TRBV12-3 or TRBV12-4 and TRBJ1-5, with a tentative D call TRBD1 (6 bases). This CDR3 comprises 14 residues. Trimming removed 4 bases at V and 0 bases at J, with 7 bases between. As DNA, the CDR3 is TGTGCCAGCAGTTCCAGGGGTAGCAATCAGCCCCAGCATTTT. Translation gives CASSSRGSNQPQHF.

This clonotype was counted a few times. The CDR3 DNA is TGTGCCAGCAGCCCCCTCCCTGCGACTGGAAACACCATATATTTT. Its protein product is CASSPLPATGNTIYF. The chain has TRBV28 and TRBJ1-3; D remains unclear. Germline V CDR1 and CDR2: MDHEN, SYDVKM. The V and J ends lost 6 bases and 2 bases respectively, with 14 bases between them. The CDR3 spans 15 residues.

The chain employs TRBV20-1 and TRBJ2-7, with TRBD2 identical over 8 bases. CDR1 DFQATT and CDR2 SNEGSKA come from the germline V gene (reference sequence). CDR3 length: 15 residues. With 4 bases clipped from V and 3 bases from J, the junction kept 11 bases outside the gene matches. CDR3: CSATPGAGGSYEQYF. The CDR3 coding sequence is TGCAGTGCTACTCCTGGCGCGGGGGGCAGCTACGAGCAGTACTTC.